This T cell receptor (beta chain) was obtained from a study of read filtering for tumor transcriptome and immune sequencing. About the research overall: Among patients, 17 to 20 were male and more than 11 female, aged about 45 to 85 (mean about 66). RNA-seq yielded only roughly 75 to 1,300 TCR reads, IR-seq about 4 to 11 million.

Findings of the study overall: This fraction held mixed bone marrow immune cells after CD138-negative sorting.

This library used approximately 0.4 ug RNA and molecular barcoded adaptors spanning alpha/delta and beta/gamma chains. TCRdb used MiXCR to reprocess the reads, holding one entry per CDR3 protein. The table includes 20,000 to 30,000 distinct CDR3 sequences, 20% to 25% detected once. V lost 4 bases and J lost 3; bases outside the gene matches: 8. Germline lookup yields CDR1 MDHEN and CDR2 SYDVKM. The CDR3 extends over 15 amino acids. Bone marrow was sampled from every patient at the time of active disease. At least ten counts were recorded for this clonotype. Its antigen is unidentified. The sample taken for sequencing was a population of CD138-negative cells sorted from bone marrow. The clonotype originates from a donor at least 40 years old with multiple myeloma. The rearrangement joins TRBV28 to TRBJ2-7; TRBD2 matches 8 bases. CDR3 amino acids: CASSSPWSGSYEQYF. For the CDR3, the DNA is TGTGCCAGCAGTTCCCCGTGGAGCGGGAGCTACGAGCAGTACTTC.